This TCR beta chain stems from a study of blood T cells in healthy people across ages. Then a second PCR, running about 6 to 12 cycles, was carried out with a sample-barcoded 5' primer and a J-beta primer mix. Individual samples furnished no less than 2.5 million CDR3-containing paired-end reads apiece. TCRdb called the 5' RACE reads again in MiXCR, with one record for every CDR3 protein. The sample includes 550,000 to 600,000 distinct CDR3 sequences, under 55% of them seen just once. CDR1 and CDR2 (germline): KGHDR, SFDVKD. Trimming stripped 4 bases from V and 8 bases from J, with 14 bases between. This CDR3 has 14 residues. Each individual donor underwent a draw of approximately 10 milliliters of peripheral blood.

This TCR came from an older man in good health. Input material: blood. The chain is built from TRBV24-1 and TRBJ2-4; D may correspond to TRBD1 or TRBD2 (7 bases each). This chain's CDR3 is CATSDRDSGDIQYF. CDR3 nucleotide sequence: TGTGCCACCAGTGACCGGGACAGCGGGGACATTCAGTACTTC.